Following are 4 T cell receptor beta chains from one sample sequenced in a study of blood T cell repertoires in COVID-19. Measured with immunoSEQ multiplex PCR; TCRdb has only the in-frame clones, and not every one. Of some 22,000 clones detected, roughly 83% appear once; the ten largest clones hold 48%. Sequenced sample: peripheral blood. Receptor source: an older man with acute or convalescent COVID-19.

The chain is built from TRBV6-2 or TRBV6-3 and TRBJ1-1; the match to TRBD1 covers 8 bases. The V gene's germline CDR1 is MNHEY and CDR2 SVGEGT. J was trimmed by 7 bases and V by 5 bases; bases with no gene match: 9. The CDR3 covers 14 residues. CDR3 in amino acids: CASSRQGARGEAFF. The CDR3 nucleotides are TGTGCCAGCAGTCGGCAGGGGGCCCGGGGTGAAGCTTTCTTT.

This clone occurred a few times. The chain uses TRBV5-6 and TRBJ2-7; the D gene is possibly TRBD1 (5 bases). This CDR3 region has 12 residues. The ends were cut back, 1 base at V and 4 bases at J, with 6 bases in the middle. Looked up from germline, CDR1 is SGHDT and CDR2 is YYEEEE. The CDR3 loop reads CASSLTGYEQYF. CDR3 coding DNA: TGTGCCAGCAGCTTGACAGGTTACGAGCAGTACTTC.

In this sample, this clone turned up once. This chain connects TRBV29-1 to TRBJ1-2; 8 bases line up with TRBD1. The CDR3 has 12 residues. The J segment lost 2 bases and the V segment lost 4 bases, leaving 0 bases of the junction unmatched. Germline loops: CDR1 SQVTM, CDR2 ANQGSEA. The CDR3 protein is CSVGQGNYGYTF. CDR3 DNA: TGCAGCGTTGGACAGGGGAACTATGGCTACACCTTC.

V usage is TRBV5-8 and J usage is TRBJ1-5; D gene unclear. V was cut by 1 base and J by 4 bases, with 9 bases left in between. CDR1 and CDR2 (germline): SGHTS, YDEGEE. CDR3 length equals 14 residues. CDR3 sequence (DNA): TGTGCCAGCAGCTTGTATCGGGTGAATCAGCCCCAGCATTTT. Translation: CASSLYRVNQPQHF.